This section outlines one T cell receptor beta chain sequence together with its context. Its antigen is still unknown. Molecular barcoding with unique molecular identifiers was used for the TCRbeta library. MiXCR, run by TCRdb on the PCR reads, gives a single entry per CDR3 protein. Among fewer than 550,000 distinct CDR3 sequences, about 10% were seen once, and the ten largest hold 14%. This entry belongs to a study of T-cell reconstitution after alpha-beta-depleted transplantation in children. Between the trimmed V and J ends, which lost 1 base and 8 bases, there was a span of 15 bases. The CDR3 sequence is 14 residues long. Germline V gives CDR1 SGHDT, CDR2 YYEEEE. Study findings and constraints: Expanded graft clones, several hundred of them, were reportedly the source of alpha-beta T cells about two months after transplant.

The TCR originated in a female patient aged 2-9 years who had a stem cell transplant for aplastic anemia, so the T cells may come from the graft donor. The sequenced sample was PBMCs, mostly from graft donor cells, obtained 180 days after TCRalphabeta/CD19-depleted stem cell transplant. The chain employs TRBV5-6 and TRBJ1-2, with D unresolved. The CDR3 DNA reads TGTGCCAGCAGCTTGAGGGCAGCCACGCGAGGCTACACCTTC. Residues: CASSLRAATRGYTF.